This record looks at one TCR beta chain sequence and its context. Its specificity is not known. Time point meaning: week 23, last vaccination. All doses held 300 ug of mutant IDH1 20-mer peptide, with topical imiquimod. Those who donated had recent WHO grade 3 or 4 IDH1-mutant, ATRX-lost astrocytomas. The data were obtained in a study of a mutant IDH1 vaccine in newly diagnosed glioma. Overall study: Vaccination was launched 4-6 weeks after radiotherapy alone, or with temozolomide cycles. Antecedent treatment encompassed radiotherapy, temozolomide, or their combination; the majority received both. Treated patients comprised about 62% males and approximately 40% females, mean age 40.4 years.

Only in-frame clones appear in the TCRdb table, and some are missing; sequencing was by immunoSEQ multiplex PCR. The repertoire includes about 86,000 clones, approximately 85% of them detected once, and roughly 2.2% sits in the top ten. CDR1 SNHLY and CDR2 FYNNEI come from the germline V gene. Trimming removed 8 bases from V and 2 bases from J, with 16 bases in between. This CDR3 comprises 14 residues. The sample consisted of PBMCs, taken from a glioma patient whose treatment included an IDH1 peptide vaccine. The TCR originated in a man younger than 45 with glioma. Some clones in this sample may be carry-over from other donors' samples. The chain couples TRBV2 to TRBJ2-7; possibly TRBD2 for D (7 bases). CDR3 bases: TGTGCCAGCCTAGAGGGGGGGCAGACCTACGAGCAGTACTTC. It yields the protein CASLEGGQTYEQYF.